This TCR beta chain was recorded in a study of T cells in Graves' hyperthyroidism and ophthalmopathy. TCR beta CDR3 regions were amplified from RNA. The HTBI primer set was used in a first-round RT-PCR of the TCR CDR3. TCRdb used MiXCR to reprocess the multiplex PCR reads, holding one entry per CDR3 protein. The repertoire holds around 690,000 distinct CDR3 sequences, with roughly 17% as singletons. The CDR3 length is 15 residues. Per germline, CDR1 SNHLY and CDR2 FYNNEI. Trimming at V came to 5 bases and at J to 8 bases, leaving 10 bases not matched to a gene. This clonotype was counted ten times or more. Any patient presenting with uncontrolled infection, other autoimmune disease, pregnancy or lactation was left out.

This TCR came from a man aged 45 to 65 with Graves' hyperthyroidism. Sequenced material: blood. The chain is built from TRBV2 and TRBJ1-4; 8 bases map to TRBD1. DNA of the CDR3: TGTGCCAGCAGTTTGGGACAGGTTCGGGGCGAAAAACTGTTTTTT. Protein: CASSLGQVRGEKLFF.